The source of this T cell receptor (beta chain) is a study of shared clonotypes between healthy human individuals. Measured with immunoSEQ multiplex PCR; TCRdb has only the in-frame clones, and not every one. The sample lists some 2.1 million clones, over 85% occurring once. In the naive CD8 group, cells lacked CD45RO and were positively selected for CCR7, so terminally differentiated effector memory CD45RA+ cells were left out. Among the donors, all were Caucasian adults who lived in Nashville, Tennessee. The CDR3 runs to 14 residues. Germline loops: CDR1 MDHEN, CDR2 SYDVKM. V was trimmed by 3 bases and J by 1 base, leaving 10 bases between them. A word on this clone: Its antigen is as yet unknown.

General study findings and limits: Only a few donors were included, so the genetic and exposure-history diversity represented was limited. Only blood underwent sampling, and tissue repertoires likely differ.

The sample was naive CD8+ T cells from PBMCs. This sequence was found in a man aged 18-30 years in good health. Some clones in this sample may be carry-over from other donors' samples. V usage is TRBV28 and J usage is TRBJ2-7, with D possibly being TRBD1 (6 bases). The CDR3 sequence: CASSFNRVSYEQYF. The CDR3 DNA is TGTGCCAGCAGTTTCAACAGGGTTTCCTACGAGCAGTACTTC.